Following are 5 T cell receptor beta chains from one sample sequenced in a study of cytotoxic CD8 clonotypes in ibrutinib-treated CLL. The method was immunoSEQ multiplex PCR; TCRdb's version includes in-frame clones alone and lacks a portion of them. This table holds around 150,000 clones, more than 70% found once. The source was PBMCs, collected at disease progression, from a patient treated with ibrutinib. All receptors derive from a human donor with chronic lymphocytic leukemia.

The chain couples TRBV7-2 to TRBJ2-1, with 7 bases matching TRBD1. Per the germline V gene, CDR1 is SGHTA and CDR2 is FQGNSA. This CDR3 contains 14 residues. Losses at the gene ends were 4 bases for V and 8 bases for J; bases not matched to a gene: 8. This chain's CDR3 is CASSYDRVRDEQFF. CDR3 nucleotides: TGTGCCAGCAGCTACGACAGGGTCAGGGATGAGCAGTTCTTC.

This rearrangement joins TRBV9 to TRBJ2-7; TRBD2 matches 11 bases. V shed 4 bases and J 4 bases; nucleotides not matched to a gene: 4. CDR1 is SGDLS, CDR2 YYNGEE, per germline. The CDR3 length is 14 residues. The CDR3, as DNA: TGTGCCAGCAGCCTGGGACTAGCGGCTTACGAGCAGTACTTC. It is translated as CASSLGLAAYEQYF.

The genes are TRBV19 and TRBJ2-2, with 14 bases lining up with TRBD2. CDR3 length: 19 residues. Germline trimming cut 4 bases from V and 4 bases from J; bases unmatched to any gene: 11. Germline CDR1 LNHDA, CDR2 SQIVND (reference sequence). The CDR3 DNA reads TGTGCCAGTAGTAAATTACCGGGACTAGCGGGAGATGTCACCGGGGAGCTGTTTTTT. As protein: CASSKLPGLAGDVTGELFF.

The chain links TRBV5-1 to TRBJ2-6; D not resolved. V lost 6 bases and J lost 0, with 4 bases in between. This CDR3 is 13 amino acids long. The germline V gene has CDR1 SGHRS and CDR2 YFSETQ. This chain's CDR3 is CASTHSGANVLTF. CDR3 nucleotides: TGCGCCAGCACCCACTCTGGGGCCAACGTCCTGACTTTC.

The V call is TRBV29-1, the J call TRBJ1-2, with D perhaps matching TRBD1 (5 bases). CDR1 SQVTM and CDR2 ANQGSEA come from the germline V gene. The CDR3 is made up of 14 amino acids. V lost 1 base to trimming and J lost 5 bases, with 14 bases between them. The CDR3 bases are TGCAGCGTTGAAGGCATTAGGGGCAGGTATGGCTACACCTTC. Translated: CSVEGIRGRYGYTF.